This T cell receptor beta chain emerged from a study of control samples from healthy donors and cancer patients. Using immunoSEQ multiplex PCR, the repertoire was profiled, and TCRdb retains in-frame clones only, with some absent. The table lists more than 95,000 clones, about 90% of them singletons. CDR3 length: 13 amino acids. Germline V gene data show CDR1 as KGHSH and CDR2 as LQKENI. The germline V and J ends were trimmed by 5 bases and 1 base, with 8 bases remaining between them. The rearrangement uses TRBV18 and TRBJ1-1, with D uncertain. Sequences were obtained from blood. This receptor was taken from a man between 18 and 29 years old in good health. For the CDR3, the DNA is TGTGCCAGCTCAGTGGCTGCGAACACTGAAGCTTTCTTT. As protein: CASSVAANTEAFF.